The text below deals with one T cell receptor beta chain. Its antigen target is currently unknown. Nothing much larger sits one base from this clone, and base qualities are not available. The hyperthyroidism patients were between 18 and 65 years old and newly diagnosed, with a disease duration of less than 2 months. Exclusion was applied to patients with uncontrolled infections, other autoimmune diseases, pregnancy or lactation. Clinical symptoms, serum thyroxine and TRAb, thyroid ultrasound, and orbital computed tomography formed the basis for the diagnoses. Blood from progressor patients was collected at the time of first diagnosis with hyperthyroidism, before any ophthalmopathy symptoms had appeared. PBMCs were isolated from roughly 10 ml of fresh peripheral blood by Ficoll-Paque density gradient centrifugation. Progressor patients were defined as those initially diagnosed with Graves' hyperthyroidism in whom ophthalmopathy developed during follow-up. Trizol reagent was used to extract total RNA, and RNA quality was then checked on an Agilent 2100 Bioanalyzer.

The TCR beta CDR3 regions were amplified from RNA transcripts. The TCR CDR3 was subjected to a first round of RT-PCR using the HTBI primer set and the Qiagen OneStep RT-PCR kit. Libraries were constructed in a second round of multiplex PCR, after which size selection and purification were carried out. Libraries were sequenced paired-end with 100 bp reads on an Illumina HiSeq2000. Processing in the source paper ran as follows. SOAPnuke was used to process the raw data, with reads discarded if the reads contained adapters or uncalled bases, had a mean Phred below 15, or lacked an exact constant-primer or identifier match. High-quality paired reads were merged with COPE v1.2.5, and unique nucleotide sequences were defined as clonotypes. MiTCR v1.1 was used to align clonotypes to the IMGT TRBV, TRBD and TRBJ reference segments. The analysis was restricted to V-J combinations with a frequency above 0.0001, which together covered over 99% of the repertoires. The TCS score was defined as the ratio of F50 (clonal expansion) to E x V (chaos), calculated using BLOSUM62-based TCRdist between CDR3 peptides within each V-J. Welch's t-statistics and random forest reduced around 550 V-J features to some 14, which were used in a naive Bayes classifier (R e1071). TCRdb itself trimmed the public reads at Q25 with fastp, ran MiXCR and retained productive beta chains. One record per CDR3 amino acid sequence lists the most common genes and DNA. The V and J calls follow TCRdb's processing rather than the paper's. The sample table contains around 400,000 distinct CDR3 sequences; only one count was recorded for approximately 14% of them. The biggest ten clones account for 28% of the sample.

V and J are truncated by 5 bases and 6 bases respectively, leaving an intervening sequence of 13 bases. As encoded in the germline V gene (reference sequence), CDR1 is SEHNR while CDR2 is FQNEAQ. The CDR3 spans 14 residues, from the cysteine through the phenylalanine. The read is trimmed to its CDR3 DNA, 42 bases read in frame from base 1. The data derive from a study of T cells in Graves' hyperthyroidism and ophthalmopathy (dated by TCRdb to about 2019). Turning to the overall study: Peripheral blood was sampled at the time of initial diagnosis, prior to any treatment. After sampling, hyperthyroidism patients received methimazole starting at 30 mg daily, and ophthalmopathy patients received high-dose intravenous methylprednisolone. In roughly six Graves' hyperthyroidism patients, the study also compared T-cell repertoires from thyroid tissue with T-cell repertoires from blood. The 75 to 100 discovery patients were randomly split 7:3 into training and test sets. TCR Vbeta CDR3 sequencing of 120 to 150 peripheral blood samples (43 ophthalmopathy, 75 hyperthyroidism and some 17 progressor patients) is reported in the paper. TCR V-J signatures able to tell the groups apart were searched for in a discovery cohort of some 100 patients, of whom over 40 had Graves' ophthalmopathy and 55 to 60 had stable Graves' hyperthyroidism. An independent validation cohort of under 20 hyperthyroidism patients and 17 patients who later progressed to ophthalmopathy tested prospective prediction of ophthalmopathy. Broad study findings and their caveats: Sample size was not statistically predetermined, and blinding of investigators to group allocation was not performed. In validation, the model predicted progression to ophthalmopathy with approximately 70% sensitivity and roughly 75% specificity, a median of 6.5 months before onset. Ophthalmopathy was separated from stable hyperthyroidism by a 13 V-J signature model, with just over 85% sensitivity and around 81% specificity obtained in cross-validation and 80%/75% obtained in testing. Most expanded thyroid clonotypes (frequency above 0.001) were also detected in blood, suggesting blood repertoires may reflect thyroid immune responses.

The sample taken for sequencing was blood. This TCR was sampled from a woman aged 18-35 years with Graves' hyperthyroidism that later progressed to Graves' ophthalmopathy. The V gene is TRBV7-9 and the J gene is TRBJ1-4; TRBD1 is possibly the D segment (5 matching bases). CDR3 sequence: CASSPRTSHEKLFF. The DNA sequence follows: TGTGCCAGCAGCCCACGGACATCTCATGAAAAACTGTTTTTT.